Sequencing of this T cell receptor beta chain was carried out in a study of shared clonotypes between healthy human individuals. The sample holds one count of this clone. CD8 cells regarded as naive lacked CD45RO, were positively chosen for CCR7, and omitted terminally differentiated effector memory CD45RA+ cells. Clones were sequenced by immunoSEQ multiplex PCR, and TCRdb holds only the in-frame ones, with some missing. The repertoire consists of 1.5 million to 2.5 million clones, with around 96% occurring once and the leading ten covering more than 0.9%. Trimming stripped 3 bases from V and 14 bases from J, with 17 bases between. In germline, CDR1 is GTSNPN, CDR2 SVGIG (reference sequence). This CDR3 region has 12 residues.

This chain connects TRBV30 to TRBJ2-1; TRBD2 might be the D (5 bases). This sequence originates from a man aged 18 to 29 in good health. Specimen: naive CD8+ T cells sorted from blood. The CDR3 nucleotides are TGTGCCTGGAGCGGAATAATGGCTAGCAAGTTCTTC. It codes for CAWSGIMASKFF.